The present T cell receptor (beta chain) was sequenced within a study of neurological immune-mediated disorders. General study points: The greatest degree of TCR clonal expansion was observed in HTLV-1-associated myelopathy, with the lowest in multiple sclerosis, below that of healthy controls.

This clonotype showed up many times. Its antigen is unidentified. The cDNA was produced through 5'RACE with 10-nucleotide random UMIs. One entry per CDR3 protein results from TCRdb running MiXCR on the 5' RACE reads. Found here are about 55,000 distinct CDR3 sequences, less than 5% of them singletons; the top ten hold about 3.1%. Trimming removed 0 bases from V and 1 base from J, with 4 bases in between. Germline V CDR1 and CDR2: SGHDT, YYEEEE. This CDR3 spans 13 amino acids. This TCR came from a man in his fifties or sixties with multiple sclerosis. Sequenced input: PBMCs. V and J are TRBV5-6 and TRBJ1-1; D uncertain. The CDR3 spells CASSLAANTEAFF. The CDR3 region has the DNA TGTGCCAGCAGCTTGGCCGCGAACACTGAAGCTTTCTTT.